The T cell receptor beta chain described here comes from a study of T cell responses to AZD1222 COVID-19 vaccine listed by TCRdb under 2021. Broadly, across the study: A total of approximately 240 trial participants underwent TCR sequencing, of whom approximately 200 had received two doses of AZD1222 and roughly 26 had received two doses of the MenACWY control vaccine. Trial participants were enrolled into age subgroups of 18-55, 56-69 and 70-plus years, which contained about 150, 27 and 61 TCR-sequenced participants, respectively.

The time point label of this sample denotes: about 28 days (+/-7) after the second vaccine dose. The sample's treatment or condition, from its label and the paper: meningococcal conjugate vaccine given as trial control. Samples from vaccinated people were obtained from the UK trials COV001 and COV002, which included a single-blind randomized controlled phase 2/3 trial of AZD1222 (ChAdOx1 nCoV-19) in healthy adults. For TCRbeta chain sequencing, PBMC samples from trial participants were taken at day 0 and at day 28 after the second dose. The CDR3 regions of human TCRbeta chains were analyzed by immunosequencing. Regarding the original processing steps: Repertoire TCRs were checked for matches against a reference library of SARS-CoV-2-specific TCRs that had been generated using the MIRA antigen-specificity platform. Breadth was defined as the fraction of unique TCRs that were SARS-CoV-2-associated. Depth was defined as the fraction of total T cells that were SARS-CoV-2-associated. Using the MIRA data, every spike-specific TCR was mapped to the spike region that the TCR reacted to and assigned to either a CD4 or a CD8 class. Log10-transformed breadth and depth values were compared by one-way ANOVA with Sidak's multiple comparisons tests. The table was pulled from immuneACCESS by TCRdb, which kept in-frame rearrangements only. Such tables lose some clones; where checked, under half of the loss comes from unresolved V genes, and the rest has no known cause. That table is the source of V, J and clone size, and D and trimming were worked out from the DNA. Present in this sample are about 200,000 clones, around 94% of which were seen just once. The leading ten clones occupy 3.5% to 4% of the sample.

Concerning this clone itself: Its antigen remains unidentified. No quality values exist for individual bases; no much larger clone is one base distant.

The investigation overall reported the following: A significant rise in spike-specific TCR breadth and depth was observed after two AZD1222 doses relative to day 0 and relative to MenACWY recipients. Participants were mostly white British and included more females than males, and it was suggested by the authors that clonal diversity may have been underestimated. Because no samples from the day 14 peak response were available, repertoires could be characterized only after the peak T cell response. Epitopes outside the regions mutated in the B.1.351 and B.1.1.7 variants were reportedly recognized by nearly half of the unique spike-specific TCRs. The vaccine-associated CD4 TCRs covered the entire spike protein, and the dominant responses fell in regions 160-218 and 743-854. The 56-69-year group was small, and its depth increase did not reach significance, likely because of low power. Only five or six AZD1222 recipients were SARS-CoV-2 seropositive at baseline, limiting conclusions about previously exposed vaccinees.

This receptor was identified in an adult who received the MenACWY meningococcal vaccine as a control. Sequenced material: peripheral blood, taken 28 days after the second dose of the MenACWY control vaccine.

The CDR3 reads as follows: CASSLGGERGETQYF. The base sequence is TGTGCCAGCAGCTTAGGAGGGGAGAGGGGAGAGACCCAGTACTTC. The sequence is built from TRBV7-3 and TRBJ2-5; the best D guess is TRBD2, with 6 bases matching. The CDR3 has 15 amino acids, counting the end cysteine and phenylalanine. Only the CDR3 portion is preserved as DNA: 45 bases, with reading frame beginning at the first base. V drops 2 bases and J drops 4 bases, leaving 14 bases in between. From the germline V gene, CDR1 is SGHTA and CDR2 is FQGTGA.